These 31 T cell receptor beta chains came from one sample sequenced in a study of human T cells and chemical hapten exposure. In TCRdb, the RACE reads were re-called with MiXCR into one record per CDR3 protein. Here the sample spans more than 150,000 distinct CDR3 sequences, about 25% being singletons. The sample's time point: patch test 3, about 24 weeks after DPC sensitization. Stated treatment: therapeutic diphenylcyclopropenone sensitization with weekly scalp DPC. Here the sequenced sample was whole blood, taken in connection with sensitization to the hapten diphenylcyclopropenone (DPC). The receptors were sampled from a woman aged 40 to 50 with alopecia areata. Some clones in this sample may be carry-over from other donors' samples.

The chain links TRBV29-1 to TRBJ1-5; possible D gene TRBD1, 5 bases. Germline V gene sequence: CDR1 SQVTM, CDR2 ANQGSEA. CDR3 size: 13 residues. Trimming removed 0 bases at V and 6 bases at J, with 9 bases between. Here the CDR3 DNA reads TGCAGCGTTGAAGAGGGACTGGGTCAGCCCCAGCATTTT. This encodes CSVEEGLGQPQHF.

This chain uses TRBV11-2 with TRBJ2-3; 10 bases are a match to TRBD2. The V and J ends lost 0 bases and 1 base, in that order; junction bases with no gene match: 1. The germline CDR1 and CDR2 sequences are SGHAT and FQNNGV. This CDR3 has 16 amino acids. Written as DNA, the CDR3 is TGTGCCAGCAGCTTAGATCTAGCGGGAGGCACAGATACGCAGTATTTT. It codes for CASSLDLAGGTDTQYF. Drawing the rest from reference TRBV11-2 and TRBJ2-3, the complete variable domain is EAGVAQSPRYKIIEKRQSVAFWCNPISGHATLYWYQQILGQGPKLLIQFQNNGVVDDSQLPKDRFSAERLKGVDSTLKIQPAKLEDSAVYLCASSLDLAGGTDTQYFGPGTRLTVL.

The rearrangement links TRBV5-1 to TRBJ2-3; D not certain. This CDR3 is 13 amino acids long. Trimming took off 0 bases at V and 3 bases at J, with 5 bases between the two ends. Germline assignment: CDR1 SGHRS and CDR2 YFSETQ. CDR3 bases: TGCGCCAGCAGCTTGGGGCAGACAGATACGCAGTATTTT. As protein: CASSLGQTDTQYF.

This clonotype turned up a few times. In DNA, the CDR3 is TGTGCCAGCAGTCGACAGGGAGGTGGCACCGGGGAGCTGTTTTTT. It encodes CASSRQGGGTGELFF. The chain combines TRBV6-4 with TRBJ2-2; D possibly corresponds to TRBD1 (7 bases). The V gene lost 5 bases and the J gene lost 4 bases, with 14 bases spanning the gap. The CDR3 is 15 amino acids. Germline V gene sequence: CDR1 MRHNA, CDR2 SNTAGT.

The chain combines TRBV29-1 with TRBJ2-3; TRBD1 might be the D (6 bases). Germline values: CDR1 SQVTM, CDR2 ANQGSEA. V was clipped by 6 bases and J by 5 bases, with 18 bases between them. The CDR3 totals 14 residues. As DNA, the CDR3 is TGCAGCGTCCAAGTATGGGCAGGGGAAGATACGCAGTATTTT. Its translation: CSVQVWAGEDTQYF.

The CDR3 bases are TGTGCCAGCAGCCGATGGGACAGGGGGGGTGAAAAACTGTTTTTT. As protein: CASSRWDRGGEKLFF. The chain couples TRBV28 to TRBJ1-4; 11 bases agree with TRBD1. This CDR3 is built from 15 residues. CDR1 is MDHEN, CDR2 SYDVKM, per germline. V shed 6 bases, J shed 7 bases, and the junction held 7 bases outside the gene matches.

The CDR3 here is CASEDPPLHF. CDR3 DNA sequence: TGTGCCAGTGAGGATCCGCCCCTCCACTTT. This chain uses TRBV9 with TRBJ1-6; D unresolved. From germline, CDR1 is SGDLS and CDR2 YYNGEE. The CDR3 has 10 residues. Trimming left V 8 bases short and J 13 bases short, with 10 bases between.

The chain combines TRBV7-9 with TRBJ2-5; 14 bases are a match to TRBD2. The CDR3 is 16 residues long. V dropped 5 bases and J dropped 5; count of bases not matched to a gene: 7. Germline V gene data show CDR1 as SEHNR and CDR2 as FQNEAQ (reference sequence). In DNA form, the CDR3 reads TGTGCCAGCAGCAATGGACTAGCGGGAGGCTTTGAGACCCAGTACTTC. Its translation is CASSNGLAGGFETQYF.

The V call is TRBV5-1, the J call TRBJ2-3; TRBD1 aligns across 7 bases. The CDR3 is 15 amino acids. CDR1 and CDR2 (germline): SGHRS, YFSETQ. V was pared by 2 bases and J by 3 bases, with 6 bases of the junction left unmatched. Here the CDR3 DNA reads TGCGCCAGCAGCTTACGACAGGGAAGAACAGATACGCAGTATTTT. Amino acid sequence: CASSLRQGRTDTQYF.

In DNA, the CDR3 is TGCAGCGTTCGCCCCGGGACTAGCGGGAGGAATGAGCAGTTCTTC. It encodes CSVRPGTSGRNEQFF. V and J are TRBV29-1 and TRBJ2-1; 15 bases are shared with TRBD2. Germline values: CDR1 SQVTM, CDR2 ANQGSEA. With V trimmed by 5 bases and J by 7 bases, 6 bases remained unmatched. The CDR3 has 15 residues.

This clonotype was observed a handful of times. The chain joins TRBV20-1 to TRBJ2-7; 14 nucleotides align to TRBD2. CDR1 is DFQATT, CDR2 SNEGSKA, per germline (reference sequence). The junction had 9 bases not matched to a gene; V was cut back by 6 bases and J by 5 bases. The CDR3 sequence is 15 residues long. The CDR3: CSADRLAGGYNEQYF. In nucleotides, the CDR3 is TGCAGTGCCGACCGACTAGCGGGAGGGTATAACGAGCAGTACTTC.

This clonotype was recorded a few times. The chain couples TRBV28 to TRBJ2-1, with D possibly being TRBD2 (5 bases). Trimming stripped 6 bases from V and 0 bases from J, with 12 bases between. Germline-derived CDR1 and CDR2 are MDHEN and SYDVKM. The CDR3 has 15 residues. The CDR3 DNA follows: TGTGCCAGCAGAGAGGGAGTTTCCTCCTACAATGAGCAGTTCTTC. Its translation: CASREGVSSYNEQFF.

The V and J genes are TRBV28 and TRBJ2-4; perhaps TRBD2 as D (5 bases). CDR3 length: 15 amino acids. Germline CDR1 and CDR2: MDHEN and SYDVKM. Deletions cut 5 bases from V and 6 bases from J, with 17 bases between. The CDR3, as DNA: TGTGCCAGCAGTAATCCGATAGGGAGTGGAAACATTCAGTACTTC. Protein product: CASSNPIGSGNIQYF.

The CDR3 nucleotides read TGTGCCAGCAGTCAGAGGACGGTACGGAACACCGGGGAGCTGTTTTTT. Translation: CASSQRTVRNTGELFF. The chain joins TRBV28 to TRBJ2-2; D gene unclear. This CDR3 is built from 16 residues. Germline V gene data show CDR1 as MDHEN and CDR2 as SYDVKM. The V and J ends lost 5 bases and 1 base respectively, with 14 bases between them.

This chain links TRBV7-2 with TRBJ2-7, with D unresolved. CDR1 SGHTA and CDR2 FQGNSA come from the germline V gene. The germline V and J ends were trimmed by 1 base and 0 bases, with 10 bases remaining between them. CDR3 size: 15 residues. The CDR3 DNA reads TGTGCCAGCAGCTTAGGTTACTCGAGCTCCTACGAGCAGTACTTC. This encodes CASSLGYSSSYEQYF.

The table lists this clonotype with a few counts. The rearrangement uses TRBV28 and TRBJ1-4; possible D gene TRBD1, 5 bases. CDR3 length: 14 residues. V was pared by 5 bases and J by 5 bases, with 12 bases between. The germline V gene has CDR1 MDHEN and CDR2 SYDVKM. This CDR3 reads CASSGRGGNEKLFF. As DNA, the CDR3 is TGTGCCAGCAGTGGAAGGGGAGGGAATGAAAAACTGTTTTTT.

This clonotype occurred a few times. This CDR3 reads CASSPGQGGPYEQYF. CDR3 DNA sequence: TGTGCCAGCTCACCGGGACAGGGGGGGCCCTACGAGCAGTACTTC. The chain joins TRBV18 to TRBJ2-7, with 11 positions matching TRBD1. The CDR3 consists of 15 residues. Germline V gives CDR1 KGHSH, CDR2 LQKENI. The V and J ends lost 3 bases and 2 bases, in that order; junction bases with no gene match: 3.

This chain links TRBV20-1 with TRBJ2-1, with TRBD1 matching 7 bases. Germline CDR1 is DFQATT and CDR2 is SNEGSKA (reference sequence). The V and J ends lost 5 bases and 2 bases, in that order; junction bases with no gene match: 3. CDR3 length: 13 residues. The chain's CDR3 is CSAYRGTYNEQFF. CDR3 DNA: TGCAGTGCTTACAGGGGTACCTACAATGAGCAGTTCTTC.

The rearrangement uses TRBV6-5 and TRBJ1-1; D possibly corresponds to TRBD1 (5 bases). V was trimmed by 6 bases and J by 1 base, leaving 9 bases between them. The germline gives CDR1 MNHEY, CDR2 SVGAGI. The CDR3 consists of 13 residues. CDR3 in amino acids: CASRRTQNTEAFF. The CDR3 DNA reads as TGTGCCAGCAGACGGACACAGAACACTGAAGCTTTCTTT.

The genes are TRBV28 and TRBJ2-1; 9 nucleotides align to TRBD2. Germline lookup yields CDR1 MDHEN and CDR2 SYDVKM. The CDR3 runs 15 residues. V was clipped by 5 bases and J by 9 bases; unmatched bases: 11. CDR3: CASSPPAGGGLEQFF. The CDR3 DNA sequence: TGTGCCAGCAGTCCTCCAGCGGGAGGCGGGCTTGAGCAGTTCTTC.

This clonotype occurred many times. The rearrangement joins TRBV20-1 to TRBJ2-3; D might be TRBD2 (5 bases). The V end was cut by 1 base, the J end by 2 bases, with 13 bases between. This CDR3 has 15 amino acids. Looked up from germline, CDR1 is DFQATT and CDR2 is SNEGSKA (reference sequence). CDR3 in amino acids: CSARGQDSYTDTQYF. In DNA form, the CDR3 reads TGCAGTGCTAGAGGCCAGGACTCATACACAGATACGCAGTATTTT.

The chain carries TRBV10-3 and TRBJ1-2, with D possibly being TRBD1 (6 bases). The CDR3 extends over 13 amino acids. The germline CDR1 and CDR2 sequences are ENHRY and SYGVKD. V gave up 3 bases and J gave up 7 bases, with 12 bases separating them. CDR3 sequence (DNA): TGTGCCATCAGTGATGGGGGCCTCTGTGGCTACACCTTC. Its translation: CAISDGGLCGYTF.

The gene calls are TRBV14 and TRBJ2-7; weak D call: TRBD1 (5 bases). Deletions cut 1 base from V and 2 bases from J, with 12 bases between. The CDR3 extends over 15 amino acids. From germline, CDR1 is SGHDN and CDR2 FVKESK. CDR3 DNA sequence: TGTGCCAGCAGCCAAGTTGGGCAGGGCCCCTACGAGCAGTACTTC. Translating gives CASSQVGQGPYEQYF.

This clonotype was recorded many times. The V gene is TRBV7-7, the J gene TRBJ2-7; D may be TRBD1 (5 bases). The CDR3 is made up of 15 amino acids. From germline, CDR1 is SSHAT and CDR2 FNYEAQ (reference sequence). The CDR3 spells CASSLRIGANYEQYF. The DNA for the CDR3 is TGTGCTAGCTCACTTAGAATTGGGGCAAACTACGAGCAGTACTTC.

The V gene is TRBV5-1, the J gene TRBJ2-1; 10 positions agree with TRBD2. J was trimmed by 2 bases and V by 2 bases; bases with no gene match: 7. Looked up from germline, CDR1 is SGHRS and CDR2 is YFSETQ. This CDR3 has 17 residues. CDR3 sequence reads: CASSFTSSGSAYNEQFF. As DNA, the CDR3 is TGCGCCAGCAGCTTTACCTCTAGCGGGAGTGCCTACAATGAGCAGTTCTTC.

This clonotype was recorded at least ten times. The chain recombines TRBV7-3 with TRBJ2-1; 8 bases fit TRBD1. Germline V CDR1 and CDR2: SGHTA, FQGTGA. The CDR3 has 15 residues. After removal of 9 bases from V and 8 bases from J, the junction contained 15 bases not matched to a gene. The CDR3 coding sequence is TGTGCCAGTCCACAGGGTCGGAACAGGGGGGATGAGCAGTTCTTC. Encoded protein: CASPQGRNRGDEQFF.

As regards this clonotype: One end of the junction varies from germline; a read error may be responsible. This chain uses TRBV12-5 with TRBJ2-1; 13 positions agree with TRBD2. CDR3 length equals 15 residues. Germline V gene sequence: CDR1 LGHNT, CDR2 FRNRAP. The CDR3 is CASGLGLAGQNEQFF. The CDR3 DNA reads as TGTGCTAGTGGCTTGGGACTAGCGGGGCAAAATGAGCAGTTCTTC.

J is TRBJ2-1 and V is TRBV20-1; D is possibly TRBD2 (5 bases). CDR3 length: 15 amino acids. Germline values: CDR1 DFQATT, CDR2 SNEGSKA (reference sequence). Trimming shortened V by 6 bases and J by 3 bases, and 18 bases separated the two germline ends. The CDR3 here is CSAPLSGGFYNEQFF. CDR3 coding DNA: TGCAGTGCCCCCCTATCGGGCGGGTTCTACAATGAGCAGTTCTTC.

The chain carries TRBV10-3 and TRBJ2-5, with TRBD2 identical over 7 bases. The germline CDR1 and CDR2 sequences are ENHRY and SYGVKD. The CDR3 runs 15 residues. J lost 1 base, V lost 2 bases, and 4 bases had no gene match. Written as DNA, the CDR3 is TGTGCCATCAGTGAGCCCTTAGCGGGCCAAGAGACCCAGTACTTC. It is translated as CAISEPLAGQETQYF.

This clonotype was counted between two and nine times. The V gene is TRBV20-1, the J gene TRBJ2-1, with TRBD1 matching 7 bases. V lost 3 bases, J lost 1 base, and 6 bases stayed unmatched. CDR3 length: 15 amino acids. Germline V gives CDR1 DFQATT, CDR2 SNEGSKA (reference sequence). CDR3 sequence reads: CSARRTGVSYNEQFF. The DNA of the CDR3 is TGCAGTGCTAGGAGAACAGGGGTTTCCTACAATGAGCAGTTCTTC.

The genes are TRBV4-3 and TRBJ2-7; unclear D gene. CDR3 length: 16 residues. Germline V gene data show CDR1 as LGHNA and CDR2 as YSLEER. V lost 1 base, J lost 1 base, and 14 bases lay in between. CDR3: CASSQAGSSKSYEQYF. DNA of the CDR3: TGCGCCAGCAGCCAAGCGGGCTCCTCTAAGTCCTACGAGCAGTACTTC.